This T cell receptor (beta chain) was observed in a study of kidney transplant recipient with SARS-CoV-2 infection. The CDR3 is 15 residues long. Trimming shortened V by 3 bases and J by 1 base, and 10 bases separated the two germline ends. CDR1 is LNHDA, CDR2 SQIVND, per germline (reference sequence). This clonotype appeared a few times. TCRdb itself ran the reads through MiXCR, one entry per CDR3 protein. The repertoire holds fewer than 250,000 distinct CDR3 sequences, with 29% as singletons. This clonotype was obtained from a male patient aged 30 to 40 who had COVID-19 and was a kidney transplant recipient. Some T cells could come from the graft donor. This material consisted of a blood sample, taken at baseline and on day 111 from a kidney transplant recipient. The chain has TRBV19 and TRBJ2-1; weak D call: TRBD1 (6 bases). The CDR3 is CASSINRESYNEQFF. The CDR3 DNA reads TGTGCCAGTAGTATTAACAGGGAATCCTACAATGAGCAGTTCTTC.